This T cell receptor (beta chain) derives from a study of blood T cell repertoires in COVID-19. Generated by immunoSEQ multiplex PCR, the TCRdb table keeps only in-frame clones and is missing some. Here the sample spans roughly 310,000 clones, about 89% being singletons. This clone has a single count. The TCR was taken from a woman in her 40s who had recovered from COVID-19. The sequenced sample was PBMCs or T cells enriched from blood (not recorded which).

The CDR3 sequence: CASSQGYGYTF. The DNA for the CDR3 is TGTGCCAGTAGTCAGGGATATGGCTACACCTTC. The V and J genes are TRBV19 and TRBJ1-2, with D possibly TRBD1 on 5 matching bases. The V gene's germline CDR1 is LNHDA and CDR2 SQIVND (reference sequence). The CDR3 totals 11 residues. V was clipped by 5 bases and J by 5 bases, with 6 bases between them. Full variable domain (outside the CDR3, taken from reference TRBV19 and TRBJ1-2): DGGITQSPKYLFRKEGQNVTLSCEQNLNHDAMYWYRQDPGQGLRLIYYSQIVNDFQKGDIAEGYSVSREKKESFPLTVTSAQKNPTAFYLCASSQGYGYTFGSGTRLTVV.